These 20 T cell receptor beta chains were sequenced from one sample in a study of spatial heterogeneity in lung cancer. A single record per CDR3 protein comes from TCRdb applying MiXCR to the 5' RACE reads. The sample carries 22,000 or so distinct CDR3 sequences, roughly 4.6% recorded once. Stated time point: sample taken at primary tumor resection. From tumor, nontumor lung or frozen PBMC, whole RNA was taken unsorted for sequencing. The material was PBMCs, obtained at surgery. Receptors were obtained from a male donor with early-stage non-small cell lung cancer.

This clonotype was counted ten times or more. The chain has TRBV5-1 and TRBJ1-1; D not certain. Trimming stripped 0 bases from V and 1 base from J, with 10 bases between. The CDR3 length is 15 residues. Germline values: CDR1 SGHRS, CDR2 YFSETQ. DNA of the CDR3: TGCGCCAGCAGCTTGGTTCGGGGTTCGAACACTGAAGCTTTCTTT. Translating gives CASSLVRGSNTEAFF.

There are many counts of this clonotype. The J gene is TRBJ1-5, the V gene TRBV20-1, with no clear D. The germline gives CDR1 DFQATT, CDR2 SNEGSKA (reference sequence). This CDR3 contains 18 residues. V lost 6 bases and J lost 0, with 24 bases in between. The CDR3 loop is CSALVGQVLIYSNQPQHF. The CDR3 region has the DNA TGCAGTGCCTTAGTAGGGCAGGTCTTGATCTATAGCAATCAGCCCCAGCATTTT.

This clonotype has more than one count but fewer than ten. V usage is TRBV19 and J usage is TRBJ2-7, with D possibly matching TRBD2 (7 bases). The CDR3 is made up of 14 amino acids. Germline V gene sequence: CDR1 LNHDA, CDR2 SQIVND (reference sequence). V lost 3 bases to trimming and J lost 1 base, with 10 bases between them. The CDR3: CASSMKGGSYEQYF. Here the CDR3 DNA reads TGTGCCAGTAGTATGAAGGGGGGGTCCTACGAGCAGTACTTC.

This clonotype was seen repeatedly, ten times or more. The gene calls are TRBV28 and TRBJ2-7, with D tentatively TRBD1 (6 bases). The CDR3 is made up of 14 amino acids. V was shortened by 5 bases and J by 2 bases, with 13 bases between the two germline ends. Germline V lookup: CDR1 MDHEN, CDR2 SYDVKM. CDR3 sequence reads: CASSPASGAYEQYF. CDR3 in DNA: TGTGCCAGCAGTCCTGCCTCAGGGGCCTACGAGCAGTACTTC.

This clonotype was observed many times. The chain combines TRBV6-6 with TRBJ1-5; tentatively, D is TRBD1 (6 bases). The CDR3 runs 15 residues. Germline CDR1 reads MNHNY; CDR2 reads SVGAGI (reference sequence). Trimming removed 5 bases from V and 2 bases from J, with 13 bases in between. CDR3 region: CASSPGTRGNQPQHF. The DNA for the CDR3 is TGTGCCAGCAGTCCCGGGACAAGGGGCAATCAGCCCCAGCATTTT.

This clonotype came up many times. The rearrangement links TRBV4-2 to TRBJ2-3, with 8 bases matching TRBD2. CDR1 is LGHNA, CDR2 YNFKEQ, per germline. The CDR3 runs 15 residues. The V gene end was trimmed by 8 bases and the J gene end by 6 bases; junction bases not matched to a gene: 13. This CDR3 reads CASCPGGRIGDTQYF. DNA of the CDR3: TGTGCCAGCTGTCCGGGCGGGAGGATAGGGGATACGCAGTATTTT.

With respect to this clonotype: This may be a read error: a much more frequent sequence differs by one nucleotide. This chain uses TRBV4-3 with TRBJ1-2, with D possibly being TRBD1 (5 bases). The CDR3 covers 15 residues. Per the germline V gene, CDR1 is LGHNA and CDR2 is YSLEER. In nucleotides, the CDR3 is TGCGCCAGCAGCCAAACCAACGCCAGGGCCCCTGGCTGCACCTTC. This sequence encodes CASSQTNARAPGCTF.

This clonotype has at least ten counts. The rearrangement joins TRBV5-6 to TRBJ2-3; D remains ambiguous. The CDR3 is 15 amino acids. The ends were cut back, 0 bases at V and 4 bases at J, with 12 bases in the middle. Germline CDR1 reads SGHDT; CDR2 reads YYEEEE. The DNA for the CDR3 is TGTGCCAGCAGCTTGGGCTCTGTACGGGCAGATACGCAGTATTTT. The encoded protein is CASSLGSVRADTQYF. Looking up the rest from reference TRBV5-6 and TRBJ2-3 gives the full variable domain: DAGVTQSPTHLIKTRGQQVTLRCSPKSGHDTVSWYQQALGQGPQFIFQYYEEEERQRGNFPDRFSGHQFPNYSSELNVNALLLGDSALYLCASSLGSVRADTQYFGPGTRLTVL.

This clonotype was counted many times. The rearrangement uses TRBV2 and TRBJ2-7, with D possibly matching TRBD2 (6 bases). The CDR3 runs to 11 residues. Per germline, CDR1 SNHLY and CDR2 FYNNEI. V was shortened by 6 bases and J by 3 bases, with 6 bases between the two germline ends. This chain's CDR3 is CASRRDYEQYF. The CDR3 bases are TGTGCCAGCAGGCGGGACTACGAGCAGTACTTC.

In this sample, this clonotype turned up many times. CDR3 in DNA: TGTGCCAGCAGCCCCGGGAGCAATGAGCAGTTCTTC. This encodes CASSPGSNEQFF. The chain recombines TRBV11-2 with TRBJ2-1; D possibly corresponds to TRBD2 (6 bases). From germline, CDR1 is SGHAT and CDR2 FQNNGV. Trimming cost V 5 bases and J 6 bases, with 8 bases left between them. This CDR3 region has 12 residues.

This clonotype was recorded at least ten times. CDR3 loop: CASSARTSGGAREQYF. For the CDR3, the DNA is TGTGCCAGCAGTGCCCGGACTAGCGGGGGGGCTCGGGAGCAGTACTTC. This chain connects TRBV12-3 or TRBV12-4 to TRBJ2-7; 15 nucleotides agree with TRBD2. With V trimmed by 5 bases and J by 7 bases, 9 bases remained unmatched. The CDR3 totals 16 residues.

This chain links TRBV27 with TRBJ2-1, with D perhaps matching TRBD2 (6 bases). CDR1 and CDR2 (germline): MNHEY, SMNVEV (reference sequence). Trimming stripped 5 bases from V and 8 bases from J, with 19 bases between. The CDR3 spans 15 residues. The CDR3: CASSLTRLVIDEQFF. As DNA, the CDR3 is TGTGCCAGCAGTCTTACCCGACTAGTTATCGATGAGCAGTTCTTC.

Only a few counts were recorded for this clonotype. This chain connects TRBV28 to TRBJ1-2; maybe TRBD1 (6 bases). The CDR3 is made up of 12 amino acids. The germline CDR1 and CDR2 sequences are MDHEN and SYDVKM. V was pared by 5 bases and J by 7 bases, with 11 bases between. CDR3 loop: CASSTQGIGYTF. The CDR3 nucleotides are TGTGCCAGCAGTACTCAGGGGATTGGCTACACCTTC.

This clonotype was counted ten times or more. The chain has TRBV5-8 and TRBJ2-3; perhaps TRBD1 as D (5 bases). Trimming took off 9 bases at V and 0 bases at J, with 14 bases between the two ends. From germline, CDR1 is SGHTS and CDR2 YDEGEE. The CDR3 runs to 14 residues. In nucleotides, the CDR3 is TGTGCCACCTATAGGGGTAGCAGCACAGATACGCAGTATTTT. Amino acids: CATYRGSSTDTQYF. Full variable domain (outside the CDR3, taken from reference TRBV5-8 and TRBJ2-3): EAGVTQSPTHLIKTRGQQATLRCSPISGHTSVYWYQQALGLGLQFLLWYDEGEERNRGNFPPRFSGRQFPNYSSELNVNALELEDSALYLCATYRGSSTDTQYFGPGTRLTVL.

This clonotype was observed a handful of times. V is TRBV9 and J is TRBJ2-5; possibly TRBD2 for D (5 bases). Germline V gene data show CDR1 as SGDLS and CDR2 as YYNGEE. V was pared by 2 bases and J by 3 bases, with 14 bases between. This CDR3 comprises 15 residues. The chain's CDR3 is CASSVVGGLEETQYF. The CDR3 DNA reads TGTGCCAGCAGCGTGGTTGGCGGGCTCGAAGAGACCCAGTACTTC.

The chain combines TRBV7-9 with TRBJ1-4, with 8 bases matching TRBD1. This CDR3 spans 17 amino acids. V dropped 4 bases and J dropped 3; count of bases not matched to a gene: 10. CDR1 and CDR2 from the germline V gene are SEHNR and FQNEAQ (reference sequence). CDR3 sequence: CASSSPGGVRSNEKLFF. CDR3 bases: TGTGCCAGCAGCTCCCCAGGGGGCGTGCGTTCTAATGAAAAACTGTTTTTT.

This clonotype was detected ten times or more. The V gene is TRBV28, the J gene TRBJ2-1, with TRBD2 identical over 9 bases. Germline-derived CDR1 and CDR2 are MDHEN and SYDVKM. CDR3 length equals 16 residues. V lost 5 bases to trimming and J lost 10 bases; unmatched junction nucleotides: 15. The CDR3 protein is CASSPPGLAALKEQFF. CDR3 DNA sequence: TGTGCCAGCAGTCCCCCGGGACTAGCCGCCCTTAAGGAGCAGTTCTTC.

This clonotype has a count of ten or more. The genes are TRBV6-5 and TRBJ2-4, with a weak D call TRBD1 (5 bases). Trimming removed 8 bases from V and 2 bases from J, with 16 bases in between. This CDR3 has 15 amino acids. Germline CDR1 and CDR2: MNHEY and SVGAGI. The CDR3 DNA is TGTGCCAGCCGAACTCCCAGGGATCCCAAAAACATTCAGTACTTC. This codes for CASRTPRDPKNIQYF.

This clonotype was found many times. The J gene is TRBJ1-1, the V gene TRBV28; D is possibly TRBD1 (5 bases). Trimming removed 4 bases from V and 0 bases from J, with 12 bases in between. CDR1 MDHEN and CDR2 SYDVKM come from the germline V gene. This CDR3 has 15 residues. In DNA, the CDR3 is TGTGCCAGCAGTTCCGCCGGGACGGTGAACACTGAAGCTTTCTTT. Amino acids: CASSSAGTVNTEAFF.

The J gene is TRBJ1-2, the V gene TRBV9; 10 bases map to TRBD1. The germline CDR1 and CDR2 sequences are SGDLS and YYNGEE. This CDR3 has 15 amino acids. The J segment lost 8 bases and the V segment lost 4 bases, leaving 11 bases of the junction unmatched. The CDR3 coding sequence is TGTGCCAGCAGCTCACCTCCCGGGGACAGGGGAGGCTACACCTTC. Its protein product is CASSSPPGDRGGYTF.